The next 13 T cell receptor beta chains were all read from a single sample in a study of T cells after yellow fever vaccination. TCRdb re-called the 5' RACE reads through MiXCR, storing one row per CDR3 protein. Of 500,000 to 650,000 distinct CDR3 sequences listed, around 16% are singletons. The specimen was PBMCs, collected more than 4 days after the first yellow fever vaccination. The receptors were sampled from a man aged 18 to 30 who received the YFV17D yellow fever vaccine.

CDR3 DNA sequence: TGTGCCAGCAGAAGGTCCACTCAGAACACTGAAGCTTTCTTT. This encodes CASRRSTQNTEAFF. This chain connects TRBV6-1 to TRBJ1-1; no definite D call. V lost 6 bases and J lost 1, with 12 bases in between. In germline, CDR1 is MNHNS, CDR2 SASEGT. The CDR3 length is 14 residues.

This clonotype was picked up a small number of times. V is TRBV9 and J is TRBJ2-7, with D tentatively TRBD1 or TRBD2 (5 bases each). CDR1 and CDR2 from the germline V gene are SGDLS and YYNGEE. This CDR3 comprises 15 residues. V dropped 4 bases and J dropped 5 bases, with 19 bases sitting between them. CDR3 in amino acids: CASSSAGRGSNEQYF. CDR3 DNA sequence: TGTGCCAGCAGCTCAGCAGGACGGGGCAGCAACGAGCAGTACTTC.

This clonotype showed up just a few times. The CDR3 is CASSLPLTGAGAFF. CDR3 coding DNA: TGTGCCAGCAGTTTACCCCTGACCGGTGCGGGGGCTTTCTTT. The chain couples TRBV28 to TRBJ1-1; D gene unclear. Trimming removed 2 bases from V and 11 bases from J, with 18 bases in between. Germline lookup yields CDR1 MDHEN and CDR2 SYDVKM. The CDR3 is made up of 14 amino acids.

The rearrangement links TRBV25-1 to TRBJ2-1, with D hard to call. The V end was cut by 0 bases, the J end by 8 bases, with 17 bases between. CDR1 MGHDK and CDR2 SYGVNS come from the germline V gene. The CDR3 is 16 amino acids. The CDR3 region is CASSEYKTSPTDEQFF. The CDR3 nucleotides read TGTGCCAGCAGTGAATATAAAACTTCCCCGACGGATGAGCAGTTCTTC.

This clonotype was seen more than once but under ten times. This rearrangement joins TRBV11-2 to TRBJ1-3; D is perhaps TRBD1 (5 bases). The V end was cut by 0 bases, the J end by 1 base, with 10 bases between. Germline values: CDR1 SGHAT, CDR2 FQNNGV. This CDR3 region has 16 residues. CDR3 region: CASSLDGGGSGNTIYF. CDR3 bases: TGTGCCAGCAGCTTAGATGGGGGGGGGTCTGGAAACACCATATATTTT.

The chain recombines TRBV5-1 with TRBJ1-1; D not certain. Germline loops: CDR1 SGHRS, CDR2 YFSETQ. The CDR3 extends over 13 amino acids. Trimming stripped 4 bases from V and 1 base from J, with 8 bases between. The CDR3 nucleotides read TGCGCCAGCAGCGTCAACAGGAACACTGAAGCTTTCTTT. Encoded protein: CASSVNRNTEAFF.

The chain is built from TRBV6-2 or TRBV6-3 and TRBJ2-7, with a possible D match to TRBD1 (5 bases). The CDR3 is 17 residues long. The germline CDR1 and CDR2 sequences are MNHEY and SVGEGT. Deletions cut 4 bases from V and 0 bases from J, with 19 bases between. CDR3 bases: TGTGCCAGCAGTTCCCCTCGACAGCCAGCAAGCTCCTACGAGCAGTACTTC. It yields the protein CASSSPRQPASSYEQYF.

This clonotype has only a few counts. V and J are TRBV6-2 or TRBV6-3 and TRBJ1-5; D call uncertain. V was cut by 2 bases and J by 5 bases, with 10 bases left in between. The CDR3 is 14 residues long. The germline CDR1 and CDR2 sequences are MNHEY and SVGEGT. This CDR3 is CASSYIPGDQPQHF. The DNA for the CDR3 is TGTGCCAGCAGTTACATCCCTGGGGATCAGCCCCAGCATTTT.

The chain employs TRBV5-1 and TRBJ1-1; TRBD1 aligns across 10 bases. The ends lost 2 bases at V and 3 bases at J; junction bases unmatched: 10. Germline V gene lookup returns CDR1 SGHRS and CDR2 YFSETQ. The CDR3 contains 17 residues. The CDR3 reads CASSFEGQGLFYTEAFF. The CDR3 coding sequence is TGCGCCAGCAGCTTTGAGGGACAGGGGCTTTTTTACACTGAAGCTTTCTTT. Combining the CDR3 with reference TRBV5-1 and TRBJ1-1 gives the whole variable domain KAGVTQTPRYLIKTRGQQVTLSCSPISGHRSVSWYQQTPGQGLQFLFEYFSETQRNKGNFPGRFSGRQFSNSRSEMNVSTLELGDSALYLCASSFEGQGLFYTEAFFGQGTRLTVV.

This clonotype came up a few times. The DNA of the CDR3 is TGTGCCAGCAGTTTATCGACTAGCGGGGGGGCTTGGACAGATACGCAGTATTTT. It specifies CASSLSTSGGAWTDTQYF. The chain recombines TRBV27 with TRBJ2-3; 14 nucleotides align to TRBD2. J gave up 3 bases and V 0 bases, and 5 bases lay outside the gene matches. There are 18 residues in the CDR3. CDR1 and CDR2 (germline): MNHEY, SMNVEV (reference sequence).

The chain links TRBV20-1 to TRBJ2-2; D remains ambiguous. The CDR3 runs to 13 residues. Germline V gene data show CDR1 as DFQATT and CDR2 as SNEGSKA (reference sequence). V was trimmed by 1 base and J by 7 bases, leaving 10 bases between them. The CDR3, as DNA: TGCAGTGCTAGAGTACCCCCGGGCGGGGAGCTGTTTTTT. It specifies CSARVPPGGELFF.

This clonotype was found a few times. The J gene is TRBJ2-7, the V gene TRBV3-1; D is undetermined. The V gene lost 0 bases and the J gene lost 3 bases, with 6 bases spanning the gap. The CDR3 spans 13 residues. The germline V gene has CDR1 LGHDT and CDR2 YNNKEL (reference sequence). The CDR3 loop reads CASSQEGVYEQYF. As DNA, the CDR3 is TGTGCCAGCAGCCAAGAAGGTGTCTACGAGCAGTACTTC.

The sample holds many counts of this clonotype. The chain links TRBV29-1 to TRBJ1-1; D call uncertain. From germline, CDR1 is SQVTM and CDR2 ANQGSEA. V was pared by 4 bases and J by 1 base, with 7 bases between. The CDR3 loop spans 12 amino acids. CDR3: CSVGSGNTEAFF. CDR3 DNA: TGCAGCGTTGGCTCCGGGAACACTGAAGCTTTCTTT.